This T cell receptor (beta chain) is drawn from a study of T cells in Graves' hyperthyroidism and ophthalmopathy. This clonotype was detected many times. This CDR3 contains 12 residues. J lost 9 bases, V lost 7 bases, and 4 bases had no gene match. CDR1 is MNHEY, CDR2 SMNVEV, per germline (reference sequence). RNA transcripts provided the source from which TCR beta CDR3 regions were amplified. When the TCR CDR3 underwent first-round RT-PCR, the HTBI primer set was used. TCRdb redid the calling of the multiplex PCR reads with MiXCR, one entry per CDR3 protein. Among around 600,000 distinct CDR3 sequences, 15% to 17% were seen once, and the ten largest hold about 7%. Patients aged 18 to 65 had newly diagnosed hyperthyroidism that had lasted under 2 months. The diagnoses drew upon clinical symptoms, serum thyroxine and TRAb, thyroid ultrasound and orbital computed tomography. It was roughly 10 ml of fresh peripheral blood that supplied the PBMCs.

The sequence derives from a woman aged 25 to 39 with Graves' hyperthyroidism. Material: blood. V gene TRBV27 combines with J gene TRBJ2-1, with 9 bases identical to TRBD2. The CDR3 loop reads CASTGTSTEQFF. CDR3 sequence (DNA): TGTGCCAGCACCGGGACTAGCACTGAGCAGTTCTTC.